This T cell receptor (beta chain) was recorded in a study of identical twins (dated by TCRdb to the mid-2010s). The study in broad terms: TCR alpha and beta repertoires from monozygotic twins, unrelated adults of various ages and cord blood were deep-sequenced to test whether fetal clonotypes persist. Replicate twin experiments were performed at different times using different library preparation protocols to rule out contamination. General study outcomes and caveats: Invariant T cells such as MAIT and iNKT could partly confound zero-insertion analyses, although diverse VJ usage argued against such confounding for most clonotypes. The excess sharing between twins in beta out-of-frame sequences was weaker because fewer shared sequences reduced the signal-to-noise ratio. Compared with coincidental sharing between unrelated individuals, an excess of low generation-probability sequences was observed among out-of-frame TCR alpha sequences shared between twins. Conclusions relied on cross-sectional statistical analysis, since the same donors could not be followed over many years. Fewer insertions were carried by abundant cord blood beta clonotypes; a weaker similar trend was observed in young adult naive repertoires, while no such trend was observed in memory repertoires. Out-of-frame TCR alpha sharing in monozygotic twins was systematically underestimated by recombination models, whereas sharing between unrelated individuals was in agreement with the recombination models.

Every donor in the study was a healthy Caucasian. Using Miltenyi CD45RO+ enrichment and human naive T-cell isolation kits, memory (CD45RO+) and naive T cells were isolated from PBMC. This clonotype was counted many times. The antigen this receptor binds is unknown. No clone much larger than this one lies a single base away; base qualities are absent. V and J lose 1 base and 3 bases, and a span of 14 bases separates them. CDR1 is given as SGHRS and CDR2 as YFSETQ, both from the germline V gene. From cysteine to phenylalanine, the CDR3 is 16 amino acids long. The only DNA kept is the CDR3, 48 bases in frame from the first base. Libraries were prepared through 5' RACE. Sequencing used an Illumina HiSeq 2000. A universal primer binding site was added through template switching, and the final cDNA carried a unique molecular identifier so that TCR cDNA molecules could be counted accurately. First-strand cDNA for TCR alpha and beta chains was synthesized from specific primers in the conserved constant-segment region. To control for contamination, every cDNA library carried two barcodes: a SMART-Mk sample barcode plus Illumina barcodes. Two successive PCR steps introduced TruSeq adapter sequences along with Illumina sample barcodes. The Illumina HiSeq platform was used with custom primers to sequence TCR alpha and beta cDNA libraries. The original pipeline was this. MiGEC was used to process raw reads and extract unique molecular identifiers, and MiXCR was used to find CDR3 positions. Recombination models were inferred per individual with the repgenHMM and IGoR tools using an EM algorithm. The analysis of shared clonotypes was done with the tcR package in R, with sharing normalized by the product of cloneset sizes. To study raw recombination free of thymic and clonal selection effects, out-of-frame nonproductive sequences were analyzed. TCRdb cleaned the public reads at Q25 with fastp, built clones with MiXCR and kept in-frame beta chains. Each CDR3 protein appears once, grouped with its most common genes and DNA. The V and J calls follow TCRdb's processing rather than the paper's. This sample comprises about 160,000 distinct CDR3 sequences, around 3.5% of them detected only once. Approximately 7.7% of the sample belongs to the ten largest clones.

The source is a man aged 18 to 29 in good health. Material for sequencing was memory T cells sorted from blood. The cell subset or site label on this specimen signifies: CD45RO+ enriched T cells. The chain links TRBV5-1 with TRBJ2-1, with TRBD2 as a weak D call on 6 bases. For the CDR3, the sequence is CASSLTGSYGYNEQFF. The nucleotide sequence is TGCGCCAGCAGCTTGACCGGGAGTTATGGCTACAATGAGCAGTTCTTC.